This TCR beta chain was captured by sequencing in a study of blood T cell repertoires in COVID-19. About the research overall: The analysed material was cDNA or gDNA that came from T cells, B-cell-depleted T cells, or PBMCs.

Germline CDR1 and CDR2: LNHDA and SQIVND (reference sequence). CDR3 length: 15 residues. V was trimmed by 0 bases and J by 8 bases, leaving 16 bases between them. Per the study methods: Researchers report that nucleated cell counts were estimated from reference gene primer amplification. The assay was immunoSEQ multiplex PCR, and TCRdb's table has in-frame clones only and misses some. Clone size and the V and J calls come from that table; the DNA yielded D and trimming. The sample yields more than 150,000 clones, more than 75% seen once. The chain has TRBV19 and TRBJ1-1; weak D call: TRBD1 (5 bases). This sequence originates from a man aged 55-75 years with COVID-19, enrolled during active disease. The sequencing input was peripheral blood. CDR3 region: CASSIDSGNRGEAFF. The CDR3 DNA follows: TGTGCCAGTAGTATAGATTCAGGGAACCGCGGCGAAGCTTTCTTT.